This T cell receptor (beta chain) was obtained from a study of blood T cell repertoires in COVID-19. Authors' processing steps: Cell counts per sample came from amplifying reference gene primers. The protocol was immunoSEQ multiplex PCR, while the TCRdb copy is restricted to in-frame clones and leaves out a portion. That table furnishes V, J and clone size, whereas the DNA furnished D and trimming. The sample has 50,000 to 65,000 clones, approximately 86% seen once. The CDR3 spans 16 residues. The germline gives CDR1 MDHEN, CDR2 SYDVKM. V was pared by 2 bases and J by 4 bases, with 9 bases of the junction left unmatched.

The sample consisted of peripheral blood. This clonotype was sampled from a man aged 60-69 years with acute or convalescent COVID-19. The genes are TRBV28 and TRBJ1-2; 8 bases fit TRBD1. DNA of the CDR3: TGTGCCAGCAGTTTAACGGGACAGGAGAGGTTCTATGGCTACACCTTC. The encoded protein is CASSLTGQERFYGYTF.